These 8 T cell receptor beta chains share one sample of origin, sequenced in a study of T cell responses to AZD1222 COVID-19 vaccine. Sequenced by immunoSEQ multiplex PCR; TCRdb stores in-frame clones only, minus some. The data contain 100,000 to 150,000 clones, 80% to 90% of them singletons. Material: peripheral blood, obtained on day 0 of AZD1222 vaccination. The receptors stem from an adult in good health.

V usage is TRBV7-2 and J usage is TRBJ1-6; 8 bases map to TRBD1. Unmatched junction bases numbered 5, after V lost 1 base and J lost 9 bases. Germline V gene lookup returns CDR1 SGHTA and CDR2 FQGNSA. The CDR3 covers 15 residues. The CDR3 loop reads CASSLGPGGVSPLHF. CDR3 in DNA: TGTGCCAGCAGCTTAGGTCCAGGGGGCGTTTCACCCCTCCACTTT.

This rearrangement joins TRBV5-4 to TRBJ2-7; possibly TRBD2 for D (6 bases). Deletions cut 6 bases from V and 1 base from J, with 20 bases between. Germline V gene data show CDR1 as SGHNT and CDR2 as YYREEE (reference sequence). CDR3 length equals 16 residues. The CDR3 region is CASTPSDGSPSYEQYF. The CDR3 region has the DNA TGTGCCAGCACCCCTTCGGACGGGAGCCCTTCCTACGAGCAGTACTTC. The full variable domain, its missing parts supplied by reference TRBV5-4 and TRBJ2-7, is ETGVTQSPTHLIKTRGQQVTLRCSSQSGHNTVSWYQQALGQGPQFIFQYYREEENGRGNFPPRFSGLQFPNYSSELNVNALELDDSALYLCASTPSDGSPSYEQYFGPGTRLTVT.

The V call is TRBV19, the J call TRBJ2-2, with 9 bases identical to TRBD2. The CDR3 is 15 amino acids. Per germline, CDR1 LNHDA and CDR2 SQIVND (reference sequence). Trimming at V came to 6 bases and at J to 5 bases, leaving 7 bases not matched to a gene. This CDR3 is CASRWTSGGTGELFF. CDR3 coding DNA: TGTGCCAGTAGATGGACAAGCGGGGGGACCGGGGAGCTGTTTTTT.

This chain joins TRBV9 and TRBJ2-3; 8 bases align to TRBD2. V shed 3 bases and J 3 bases; nucleotides not matched to a gene: 9. Germline assignment: CDR1 SGDLS and CDR2 YYNGEE. There are 16 residues in the CDR3. In DNA form, the CDR3 reads TGTGCCAGCAGCGGGGGGTTGACGGGAGGGACAGATACGCAGTATTTT. Its translation is CASSGGLTGGTDTQYF.

The V and J genes are TRBV21-1 and TRBJ2-1; TRBD2 was called by the table and not checked on the DNA. TRBV21-1 is a pseudogene. The CDR3 sequence is 15 residues long. This CDR3 reads CASSRMTGTRGSLFF. The CDR3, as DNA: TGTGCCAGCAGCAGAATGACCGGGACGCGGGGTTCGTTGTTCTTC.

The chain carries TRBV7-8 and TRBJ1-6, with unresolved D. The V and J ends lost 5 bases and 0 bases respectively, with 11 bases between them. Germline CDR1 is SGHVS and CDR2 is FQNEAQ. The CDR3 sequence is 16 residues long. The CDR3 here is CASSGSVSSYNSPLHF. CDR3 DNA: TGTGCCAGCAGCGGTTCGGTGAGCTCCTATAATTCACCCCTCCACTTT. The full variable domain, with the rest looked up from reference TRBV7-8 and TRBJ1-6, is GAGVSQSPRYKVAKRGQDVALRCDPISGHVSLFWYQQALGQGPEFLTYFQNEAQLDKSGLPSDRFFAERPEGSVSTLKIQRTQQEDSAVYLCASSGSVSSYNSPLHFGNGTRLTVT.

This clone was seen once. This chain links TRBV4-1 with TRBJ1-1; TRBD1 might be the D (5 bases). The CDR3 has 15 residues. V gave up 2 bases and J gave up 3 bases, with 13 bases separating them. CDR1 MGHRA and CDR2 YSYEKL come from the germline V gene. The CDR3 loop reads CASSQIGEGYTEAFF. CDR3 nucleotides: TGCGCCAGCAGCCAAATAGGCGAGGGGTACACTGAAGCTTTCTTT.

V gene TRBV30 combines with J gene TRBJ1-2; D call uncertain. The germline V and J ends were trimmed by 3 bases and 5 bases, with 13 bases remaining between them. This CDR3 spans 13 amino acids. The germline gives CDR1 GTSNPN, CDR2 SVGIG (reference sequence). In DNA form, the CDR3 reads TGTGCCTGGAGGGGGTCGTCCCCTTATGGCTACACCTTC. It codes for CAWRGSSPYGYTF. The complete variable domain, with remaining parts taken from reference TRBV30 and TRBJ1-2, reads SQTIHQWPATLVQPVGSPLSLECTVEGTSNPNLYWYRQAAGRGLQLLFYSVGIGQISSEVPQNLSASRPQDRQFILSSKKLLLSDSGFYLCAWRGSSPYGYTFGSGTRLTVV.